The rows below give T cell receptor beta chains drawn from one sample of a study of blood T cell repertoires in COVID-19. Clones were sequenced by immunoSEQ multiplex PCR, and TCRdb holds only the in-frame ones, with some missing. The repertoire consists of roughly 200,000 clones, with 70% to 90% occurring once and the leading ten covering 6.2%. The sample taken for sequencing was peripheral blood. These receptors came from a woman aged 40 to 50 who had recovered from COVID-19. Each CDR3 is given with its conserved first and last residue. The D gene is left open where the match is weak. The listing skips clone size in some rows; elsewhere it reads once, few, many or a size class.

TRBV6-2/TRBV6-3,-,-,TRBJ2-7,TGTGCCAGCAGTTACGAAGGCGGCTCCTACGAGCAGTACTTC,CASSYEGGSYEQYF
TRBV24-1,-,-,TRBJ1-5,TGTGCCACCAGTGATTCGGGTTTAAATCAGCCCCAGCATTTT,CATSDSGLNQPQHF
TRBV10-1,-,once,TRBJ2-7,TGCGCCAGCCTTACCCGTCACAGGGTTCCCTACGAGCAGTACTTC,CASLTRHRVPYEQYF
TRBV28,TRBD2,-,TRBJ2-1,TGTGCCAGCAGTTTCCCCGTATTGGGAGGGAGGAGCTCCTACAATGAGCAGTTCTTC,CASSFPVLGGRSSYNEQFF
TRBV7-8,-,few,TRBJ2-7,TGTGCCAGCAGCCTTCGGTACGAGCAGTACTTC,CASSLRYEQYF
TRBV5-1,TRBD1,-,TRBJ1-2,TGCGCCAGCTATCCGGACAGGTCCTACTATGGCTACACCTTC,CASYPDRSYYGYTF
TRBV27,-,-,TRBJ2-1,TGTGCCAGCAGTTGGACTCCCCCCACCGAGCAGTTCTTC,CASSWTPPTEQFF
TRBV19,TRBD1,-,TRBJ2-7,TGTGCCAGTAACCCTACCGGGACAGGGGGAGAGCAGTACTTC,CASNPTGTGGEQYF
TRBV6-2/TRBV6-3,-,-,TRBJ1-1,TGTGCCAGCAGTTTCGGTGGCACTGAAGCTTTCTTT,CASSFGGTEAFF
TRBV7-9,TRBD1,once,TRBJ2-1,TGTGCCAGCAGCTTAGGGGAGGACAGGGTGCTCTTC,CASSLGEDRVLF
TRBV19,-,-,TRBJ2-6,TGTGCCAGTAGTATGTATAGATCATCCGACTCTGGGGCCAACGTCCTGACTTTC,CASSMYRSSDSGANVLTF
TRBV27,-,once,TRBJ2-7,TGTGCCAGCAGACCTTCCGGCGGAACCTACGAGCAGTACTTC,CASRPSGGTYEQYF
TRBV19,-,-,TRBJ2-7,TGTGCCAGTAGTATCGTGGCCGATTCCTACGAGCAGTACTTC,CASSIVADSYEQYF
TRBV7-9,TRBD2,-,TRBJ2-3,TGTGCCAGCAGCTGGGGACTAGCGGGCGCGAATACGCAGTATTTT,CASSWGLAGANTQYF
TRBV6-5,TRBD2,once,TRBJ2-7,TGTGCCAGCAGTTATGATAGGGTAGCGGGAGCTTACGAGCAGTACTTC,CASSYDRVAGAYEQYF
TRBV2,-,-,TRBJ2-3,TGTGCCAAAACAGGGTTGACCACAGATACGCAGTATTTT,CAKTGLTTDTQYF
TRBV2,TRBD1,once,TRBJ1-1,TGTGCCAGCAGTAGACAGGGGAACACTGAAGCTTTCTTT,CASSRQGNTEAFF
TRBV6-5,TRBD1,-,TRBJ1-3,TGTGCCAGCAGGCATGACAGGGAAAATGGAAACACCATATATTTT,CASRHDRENGNTIYF
TRBV7-2,TRBD1,-,TRBJ1-3,TGTGCCAGCAGCTCATCACAGGGGGCCTCTGGAAACACCATATATTTT,CASSSSQGASGNTIYF
TRBV5-1,-,-,TRBJ1-1,TGCGCCAGCAGCCTACGCCAGGCCCTGGACACTGAAGCTTTCTTT,CASSLRQALDTEAFF
TRBV20-1,-,once,TRBJ1-4,TGCAGTGCTAGTATGAGGTCCACATGGGAAAAACTGTTTTTT,CSASMRSTWEKLFF
TRBV28,TRBD2,-,TRBJ2-5,TGTGCCAGCAGTTTTACTAGCGGGCCCCAAGAGACCCAGTACTTC,CASSFTSGPQETQYF
TRBV5-1,-,-,TRBJ2-3,TGCGCCAGCAGCTTGGGGCAGCGGGCTGATACGCAGTATTTT,CASSLGQRADTQYF
TRBV9,-,-,TRBJ2-1,TGTGCCAGCAGCCCCCCCCGGTCCAATGAGCAGTTCTTC,CASSPPRSNEQFF
TRBV10-3,TRBD1,-,TRBJ1-2,TGTGCCATCAGTGAAACAGGGGAAAGCTATGGCTACACCTTC,CAISETGESYGYTF
TRBV15,TRBD2,-,TRBJ2-1,TGTGCCACCAGCAGGCGGCCCACTAGCGGGATTTACAATGAGCAGTTCTTC,CATSRRPTSGIYNEQFF
TRBV30,TRBD2,-,TRBJ2-6,TGTGCCTGGAGTAGATTAGCGGGAGTTTCTGGGGCCAACGTCCTGACTTTC,CAWSRLAGVSGANVLTF
TRBV28,TRBD2,-,TRBJ2-7,TGTGCCAGCAGCGCGCTCCGAGGACTAGCCATGGACGAGCAGTACTTC,CASSALRGLAMDEQYF
TRBV29-1,-,-,TRBJ1-1,TGCAGCGTTGGTGCTCCTCTACTGAACACTGAAGCTTTCTTT,CSVGAPLLNTEAFF
TRBV6-5,TRBD2,-,TRBJ2-1,TGTGCCAGCAGTTACGGGACTAGCTATGAGCAGTTCTTC,CASSYGTSYEQFF
TRBV19,-,-,TRBJ2-7,TGTGCCAGTAGGGGGCTAACCTACGAGCAGTACTTC,CASRGLTYEQYF
TRBV5-8,-,-,TRBJ1-5,TGTGCCAGCAGCTTGTTAAATTGGGGGGATAGCAATCAGCCCCAGCATTTT,CASSLLNWGDSNQPQHF
TRBV7-7,TRBD1,-,TRBJ1-3,TGTGCCAGCAGCCCAGACAGGGAGGGAAACACCATATATTTT,CASSPDREGNTIYF
TRBV18,TRBD1,-,TRBJ2-1,TGTGCCAGCTCACCTACCACAGGGGTTGAGCAGTTCTTC,CASSPTTGVEQFF
TRBV28,-,-,TRBJ1-1,TGTGCCAGCACAAGACAGGAGTACACTGAAGCTTTCTTT,CASTRQEYTEAFF
TRBV29-1,TRBD2,-,TRBJ2-7,TGCAGCGTCGGGACGGATGGACTAGCCCACGAGCAGTACTTC,CSVGTDGLAHEQYF
TRBV18,-,-,TRBJ1-5,TGTGCCAGCTCACCATCAGATTATAGCAATCAGCCCCAGCATTTT,CASSPSDYSNQPQHF
TRBV7-9,TRBD1,-,TRBJ2-1,TGTGCCAGCAGCCCCAGGACAGGGAGGAATGAGCAGTTCTTC,CASSPRTGRNEQFF
TRBV9,-,-,TRBJ2-1,TGTGCCAGCAGCTACAGGGGGACTAACCTTGATGAGCAGTTCTTC,CASSYRGTNLDEQFF
TRBV25-1,TRBD2,-,TRBJ2-1,TGTGCCAGCAGTGAAGGTGCTAGCGGACACAATGAGCAGTTCTTC,CASSEGASGHNEQFF